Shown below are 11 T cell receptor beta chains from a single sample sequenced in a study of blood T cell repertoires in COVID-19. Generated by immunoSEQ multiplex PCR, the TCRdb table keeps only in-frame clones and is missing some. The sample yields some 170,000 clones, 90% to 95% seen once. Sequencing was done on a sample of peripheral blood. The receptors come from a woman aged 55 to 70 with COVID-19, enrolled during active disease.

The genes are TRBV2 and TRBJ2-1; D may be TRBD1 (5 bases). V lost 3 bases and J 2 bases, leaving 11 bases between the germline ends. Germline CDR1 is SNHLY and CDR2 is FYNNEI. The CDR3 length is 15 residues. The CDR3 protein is CASSEPGPPYNEQFF. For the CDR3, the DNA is TGTGCCAGCAGTGAGCCAGGGCCGCCCTACAATGAGCAGTTCTTC.

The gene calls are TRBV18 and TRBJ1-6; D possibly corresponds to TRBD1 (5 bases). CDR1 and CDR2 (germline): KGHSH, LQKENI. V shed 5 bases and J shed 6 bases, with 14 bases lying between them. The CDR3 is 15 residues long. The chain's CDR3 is CASSSPGGANSPLHF. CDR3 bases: TGTGCCAGCTCAAGTCCGGGGGGAGCTAATTCACCCCTCCACTTT.

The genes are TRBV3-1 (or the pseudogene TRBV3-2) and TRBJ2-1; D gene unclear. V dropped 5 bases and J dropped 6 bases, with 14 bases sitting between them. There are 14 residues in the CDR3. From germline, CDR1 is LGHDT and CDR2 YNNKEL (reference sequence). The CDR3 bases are TGTGCCAGCAGCGCGGTCCCTGCTAGCAATGAGCAGTTCTTC. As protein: CASSAVPASNEQFF.

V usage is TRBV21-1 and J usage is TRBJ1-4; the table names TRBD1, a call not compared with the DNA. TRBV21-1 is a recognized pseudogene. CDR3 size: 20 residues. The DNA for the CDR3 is TGTGCCAGCAGCAAAAGATGTAGGGACAGTTCTTTCGCAACTAATGAAAAACTGTTTTTT. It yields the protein CASSKRCRDSSFATNEKLFF.

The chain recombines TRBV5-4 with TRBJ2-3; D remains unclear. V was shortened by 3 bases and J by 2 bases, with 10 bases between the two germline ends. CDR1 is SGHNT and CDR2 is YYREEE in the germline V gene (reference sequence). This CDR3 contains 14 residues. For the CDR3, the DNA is TGTGCCAGCAGCTCGTCCGGTGTCACAGATACGCAGTATTTT. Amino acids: CASSSSGVTDTQYF.

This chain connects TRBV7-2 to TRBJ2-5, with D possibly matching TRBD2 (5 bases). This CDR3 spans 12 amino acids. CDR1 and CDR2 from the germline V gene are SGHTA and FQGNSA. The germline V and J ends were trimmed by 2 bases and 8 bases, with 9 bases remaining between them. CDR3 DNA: TGTGCCAGCAGCTTATCGGGAACTACCCAGTACTTC. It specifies CASSLSGTTQYF.

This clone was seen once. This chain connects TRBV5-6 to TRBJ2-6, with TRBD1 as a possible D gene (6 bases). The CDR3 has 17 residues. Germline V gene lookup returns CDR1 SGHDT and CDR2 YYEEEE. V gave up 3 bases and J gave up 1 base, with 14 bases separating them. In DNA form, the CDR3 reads TGTGCCAGCAGCTCCCTGGGCAGGGGTTCTGGGGCCAACGTCCTGACTTTC. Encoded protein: CASSSLGRGSGANVLTF.

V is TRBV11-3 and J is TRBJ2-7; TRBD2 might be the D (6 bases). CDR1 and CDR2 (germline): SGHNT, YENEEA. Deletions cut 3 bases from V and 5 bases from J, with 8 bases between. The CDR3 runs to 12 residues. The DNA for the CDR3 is TGTGCCAGCAGCTTCGCGGGGCACGAGCAGTACTTC. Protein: CASSFAGHEQYF.

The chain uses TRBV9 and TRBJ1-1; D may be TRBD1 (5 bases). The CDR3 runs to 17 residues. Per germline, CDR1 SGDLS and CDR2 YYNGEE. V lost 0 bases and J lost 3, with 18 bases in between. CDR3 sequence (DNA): TGTGCCAGCAGCGTAGCCCTTACGGGGCCGGGGGACACTGAAGCTTTCTTT. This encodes CASSVALTGPGDTEAFF.

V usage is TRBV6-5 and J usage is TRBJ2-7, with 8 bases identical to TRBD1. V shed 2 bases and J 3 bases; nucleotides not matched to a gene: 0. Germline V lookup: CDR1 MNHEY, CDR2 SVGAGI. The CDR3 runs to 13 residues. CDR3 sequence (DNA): TGTGCCAGCAGTTACGACAGGGGCTACGAGCAGTACTTC. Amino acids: CASSYDRGYEQYF.

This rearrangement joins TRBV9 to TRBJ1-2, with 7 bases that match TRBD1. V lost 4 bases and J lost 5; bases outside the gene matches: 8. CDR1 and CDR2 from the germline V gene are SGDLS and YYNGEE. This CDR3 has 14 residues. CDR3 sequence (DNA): TGTGCCAGCAGCCCGGGACAGTCAAAGTATGGCTACACCTTC. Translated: CASSPGQSKYGYTF.